The 21 T cell receptor beta chains in this list originate from one sample, sequenced in a study of cytomegalovirus exposure and HLA in healthy donors. The PCR was carried out with 60 Vbeta primers and 13 Jbeta primers. Clones were sequenced by immunoSEQ multiplex PCR, and TCRdb holds only the in-frame ones, with some missing. The sample lists approximately 150,000 clones, approximately 70% occurring once. The sample was PBMCs. The receptors were sampled from a woman aged 18-29 years in good health and CMV-seronegative.

This clone showed up just once. This chain joins TRBV19 and TRBJ1-1; possibly TRBD1 for D (5 bases). Germline assignment: CDR1 LNHDA and CDR2 SQIVND (reference sequence). With 0 bases removed from V and 5 bases from J, the gap between germline ends came to 16 bases. This CDR3 region has 16 residues. The CDR3 nucleotides are TGTGCCAGTAGTATAGAAGAAGGCGGGGGGTGGACTGAAGCTTTCTTT. Translated: CASSIEEGGGWTEAFF. Based on the CDR3 plus reference TRBV19 and TRBJ1-1, the full variable domain is DGGITQSPKYLFRKEGQNVTLSCEQNLNHDAMYWYRQDPGQGLRLIYYSQIVNDFQKGDIAEGYSVSREKKESFPLTVTSAQKNPTAFYLCASSIEEGGGWTEAFFGQGTRLTVV.

This chain joins TRBV7-9 and TRBJ1-3; no reliable D call. Per the germline V gene, CDR1 is SEHNR and CDR2 is FQNEAQ (reference sequence). Trimming left V 4 bases short and J 4 bases short, with 8 bases between. The CDR3 is made up of 13 amino acids. DNA of the CDR3: TGTGCCAGCAGCTCTCGAGGGGGAAACACCATATATTTT. It translates to CASSSRGGNTIYF.

The chain links TRBV7-6 to TRBJ2-3; D ambiguous. Looked up from germline, CDR1 is SGHVS and CDR2 is FNYEAQ. This CDR3 spans 13 amino acids. Trimming took 0 bases from V and 2 from J, leaving 3 bases between them. The DNA for the CDR3 is TGTGCCAGCAGCTTAGCCGTCACAGATACGCAGTATTTT. Translating gives CASSLAVTDTQYF.

This chain joins TRBV9 and TRBJ1-1, with a tentative D call TRBD1 (6 bases). CDR3 length: 13 amino acids. Deletions cut 7 bases from V and 5 bases from J, with 15 bases between. The germline gives CDR1 SGDLS, CDR2 YYNGEE. This chain's CDR3 is CASGTSWGTEAFF. In DNA, the CDR3 is TGTGCCAGCGGGACAAGTTGGGGAACTGAAGCTTTCTTT.

The rearrangement joins TRBV15 to TRBJ1-5; D possibly corresponds to TRBD1 (5 bases). Germline V gene sequence: CDR1 LNHNV, CDR2 YYDKDF (reference sequence). Trimming took off 5 bases at V and 1 base at J, with 9 bases between the two ends. The CDR3 consists of 14 residues. The CDR3 sequence is CATSHDRSNQPQHF. CDR3 in DNA: TGTGCCACCAGCCACGACAGAAGCAATCAGCCCCAGCATTTT.

This clone was observed once. The chain uses TRBV5-1 and TRBJ2-2; 11 bases map to TRBD2. The CDR3 is 19 residues long. Unmatched junction bases numbered 11, after V lost 0 bases and J lost 4 bases. From germline, CDR1 is SGHRS and CDR2 YFSETQ. DNA of the CDR3: TGCGCCAGCAGCTTGGAGTTGATAGCGGGGGGGCCGGGCACCGGGGAGCTGTTTTTT. Its translation: CASSLELIAGGPGTGELFF.

This chain links TRBV11-2 with TRBJ1-2; 7 bases are a match to TRBD1. Trimming removed 0 bases from V and 0 bases from J; junction bases left unmatched: 7. This CDR3 has 17 residues. In germline, CDR1 is SGHAT, CDR2 FQNNGV. The CDR3 DNA follows: TGTGCCAGCAGCTTAGATATGGGGACAGTTTCTAACTATGGCTACACCTTC. Amino acids: CASSLDMGTVSNYGYTF.

The chain has TRBV27 and TRBJ2-1, with TRBD2 matching over 8 bases. Per germline, CDR1 MNHEY and CDR2 SMNVEV (reference sequence). This CDR3 region has 15 residues. V trimming: 4 bases; J trimming: 9 bases; junction bases outside the gene matches: 11. CDR3 sequence (DNA): TGTGCCAGCAGTTCACTACCGGGACTAGATGGTGAGCAGTTCTTC. Translating it yields CASSSLPGLDGEQFF.

This clone was seen a handful of times. The CDR3 loop reads CASSSQARVGYTF. CDR3 sequence (DNA): TGTGCCAGCAGTTCCCAAGCCAGGGTAGGCTACACCTTC. The chain employs TRBV11-2 and TRBJ1-2, with TRBD1 as a possible D gene (5 bases). Germline V gene data show CDR1 as SGHAT and CDR2 as FQNNGV. Deletions cut 6 bases from V and 8 bases from J, with 16 bases between. The CDR3 runs 13 residues.

The V and J genes are TRBV6-1 and TRBJ1-2; 9 positions match TRBD1. Germline CDR1 MNHNS, CDR2 SASEGT. J gave up 8 bases and V 6 bases, and 7 bases lay outside the gene matches. The CDR3 runs to 13 residues. The CDR3 DNA follows: TGTGCCAGCAGCTTACAGGGGGCTGGAGGCTACACCTTC. Protein: CASSLQGAGGYTF.

The chain couples TRBV28 to TRBJ1-5, with D hard to call. The CDR3 runs to 14 residues. V was clipped by 4 bases and J by 3 bases, with 10 bases between them. CDR1 MDHEN and CDR2 SYDVKM come from the germline V gene. CDR3: CASSYGSFNQPQHF. The CDR3 nucleotides are TGTGCCAGCAGTTACGGGTCTTTCAATCAGCCCCAGCATTTT.

The chain recombines TRBV9 with TRBJ1-2; 7 bases are a match to TRBD1. There are 14 residues in the CDR3. CDR1 and CDR2 from the germline V gene are SGDLS and YYNGEE. Trimming removed 4 bases from V and 6 bases from J; junction bases left unmatched: 9. CDR3 in DNA: TGTGCCAGCAGCCTTGGGACAGTAGGACATGGCTACACCTTC. Translation: CASSLGTVGHGYTF.

The chain links TRBV7-3 to TRBJ2-1; 7 bases line up with TRBD2. Looked up from germline, CDR1 is SGHTA and CDR2 is FQGTGA. The CDR3 length is 14 residues. The V gene end was trimmed by 4 bases and the J gene end by 5 bases; junction bases not matched to a gene: 5. The CDR3 here is CASSYTGTNNEQFF. DNA for the CDR3: TGTGCCAGCAGCTATACCGGGACTAACAATGAGCAGTTCTTC. Using reference TRBV7-3 and TRBJ2-1 for the parts outside the CDR3, the full variable domain is GAGVSQTPSNKVTEKGKYVELRCDPISGHTALYWYRQSLGQGPEFLIYFQGTGAADDSGLPNDRFFAVRPEGSVSTLKIQRTERGDSAVYLCASSYTGTNNEQFFGPGTRLTVL.

The chain combines TRBV18 with TRBJ1-2, with unresolved D. V lost 3 bases and J lost 1, with 15 bases in between. The CDR3 sequence is 16 residues long. CDR1 is KGHSH and CDR2 is LQKENI in the germline V gene. The CDR3 sequence: CASSPVEAAFNYGYTF. The CDR3 nucleotides are TGTGCCAGCTCACCGGTCGAGGCAGCCTTTAACTATGGCTACACCTTC. The whole variable domain, filled in from reference TRBV18 and TRBJ1-2, reads NAGVMQNPRHLVRRRGQEARLRCSPMKGHSHVYWYRQLPEEGLKFMVYLQKENIIDESGMPKERFSAEFPKEGPSILRIQQVVRGDSAAYFCASSPVEAAFNYGYTFGSGTRLTVV.

The DNA for the CDR3 is TGTGCCAGCAGTAGGACAGGGCCGGGTGGCTACACCTTC. This codes for CASSRTGPGGYTF. The V and J genes are TRBV6-5 and TRBJ1-2; 8 nucleotides agree with TRBD1. The V segment lost 5 bases and the J segment 7 bases; nucleotides outside the gene matches: 6. The germline V gene has CDR1 MNHEY and CDR2 SVGAGI. This CDR3 has 13 amino acids.

The rearrangement joins TRBV9 to TRBJ1-4; 9 bases match TRBD1. The J segment lost 0 bases and the V segment lost 4 bases, leaving 7 bases of the junction unmatched. This CDR3 is 17 amino acids long. The V gene's germline CDR1 is SGDLS and CDR2 YYNGEE. In DNA, the CDR3 is TGTGCCAGCAGCACACACGACAGGGGGACAACTAATGAAAAACTGTTTTTT. Its protein is CASSTHDRGTTNEKLFF.

This clone was counted once. This sequence joins TRBV4-3 and TRBJ2-3; D perhaps matches TRBD1 (5 bases). In germline, CDR1 is LGHNA, CDR2 YSLEER. The CDR3 contains 14 residues. Trimming removed 5 bases from V and 7 bases from J, with 16 bases in between. The CDR3 protein is CASSTKIGAYTQYF. DNA of the CDR3: TGCGCCAGCAGCACAAAGATAGGGGCGTATACGCAGTATTTT.

The J gene is TRBJ2-2, the V gene TRBV7-9, with a possible D match to TRBD2 (6 bases). With 5 bases removed from V and 1 base from J, the gap between germline ends came to 8 bases. Germline V gene lookup returns CDR1 SEHNR and CDR2 FQNEAQ (reference sequence). This CDR3 region has 14 residues. The CDR3: CASSVSGNTGELFF. CDR3 in DNA: TGTGCCAGCAGCGTTAGCGGGAACACCGGGGAGCTGTTTTTT.

This chain connects TRBV5-4 to TRBJ1-2, with D perhaps matching TRBD1 (5 bases). There are 18 residues in the CDR3. In germline, CDR1 is SGHNT, CDR2 YYREEE (reference sequence). The ends were cut back, 4 bases at V and 0 bases at J, with 22 bases in the middle. CDR3 sequence reads: CASSRASLTGGANYGYTF. The CDR3 region has the DNA TGTGCCAGCAGCCGTGCAAGTTTGACGGGGGGAGCTAACTATGGCTACACCTTC.

The chain links TRBV7-9 to TRBJ2-3; 8 nucleotides agree with TRBD1. Looked up from germline, CDR1 is SEHNR and CDR2 is FQNEAQ (reference sequence). The CDR3 consists of 16 residues. V lost 4 bases to trimming and J lost 3 bases; unmatched junction nucleotides: 9. CDR3 bases: TGTGCCAGCAGCTCCGGACAGGGAGTAGTGACAGATACGCAGTATTTT. It is translated as CASSSGQGVVTDTQYF.

There are a few counts of this clone. This rearrangement joins TRBV7-6 to TRBJ2-5, with a possible D match to TRBD2 (5 bases). The CDR3 is 13 residues long. V was shortened by 4 bases and J by 10 bases, with 16 bases between the two germline ends. Per the germline V gene, CDR1 is SGHVS and CDR2 is FNYEAQ. The CDR3 region has the DNA TGTGCCAGCAGCTCCTGGACTTCCAATAACCAGTACTTC. Translation: CASSSWTSNNQYF.